The present T cell receptor (beta chain) was sequenced within a study of cytomegalovirus exposure and HLA in healthy donors. Study-level background: Sequencing of about 179 million T cells in an earlier analysis found more than 100 million unique TCR beta sequences. General study points: Later on, analysis showed that most CMV-associated TCR beta chains appeared to be HLA-restricted. Upon later analysis, HLA-associated TCR beta chains proved more clonally expanded than other, equally common chains. TCR beta V- and J-gene trimming was later associated with a missense DCLRE1C variant.

Use of 60 Vbeta and 13 Jbeta primers characterized the PCR. The method was immunoSEQ multiplex PCR; TCRdb's version includes in-frame clones alone and lacks a portion of them. This table has 150,000 to 200,000 clones, about 80% appearing once. A word on this clone: As yet, its antigen is unknown.

The CDR3 runs 14 residues. V dropped 0 bases and J dropped 5 bases, with 10 bases sitting between them. Looked up from germline, CDR1 is SGHRS and CDR2 is YFSETQ. The source material was PBMCs. The origin of this receptor is a woman between 35 and 50 years old in good health and CMV-seronegative. The chain is built from TRBV5-1 and TRBJ2-3; D ambiguous. The CDR3 here is CASSLGLTGDTQYF. The CDR3 coding sequence is TGCGCCAGCAGCTTGGGGCTAACGGGAGATACGCAGTATTTT.